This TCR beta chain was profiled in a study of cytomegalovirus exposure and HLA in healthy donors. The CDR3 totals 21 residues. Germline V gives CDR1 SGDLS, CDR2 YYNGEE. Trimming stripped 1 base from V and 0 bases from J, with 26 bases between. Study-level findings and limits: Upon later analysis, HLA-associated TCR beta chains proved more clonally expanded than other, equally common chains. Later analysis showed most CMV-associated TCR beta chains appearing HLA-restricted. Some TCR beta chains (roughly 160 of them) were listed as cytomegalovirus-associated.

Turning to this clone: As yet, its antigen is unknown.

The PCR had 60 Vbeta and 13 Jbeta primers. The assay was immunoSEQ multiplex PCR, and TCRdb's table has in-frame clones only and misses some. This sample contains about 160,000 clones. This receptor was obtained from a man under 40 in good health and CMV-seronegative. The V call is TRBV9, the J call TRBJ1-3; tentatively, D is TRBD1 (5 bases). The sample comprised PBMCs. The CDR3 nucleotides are TGTGCCAGCAGCGTAACACAAGACTGGTTGGGGGGGAAACTCTCTGGAAACACCATATATTTT. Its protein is CASSVTQDWLGGKLSGNTIYF. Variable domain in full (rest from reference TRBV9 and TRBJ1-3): DSGVTQTPKHLITATGQRVTLRCSPRSGDLSVYWYQQSLDQGLQFLIQYYNGEERAKGNILERFSAQQFPDLHSELNLSSLELGDSALYFCASSVTQDWLGGKLSGNTIYFGEGSWLTVV.